A single sample gave rise to the 20 T cell receptor beta chains below, sequenced in a study of blood T cell repertoires in COVID-19. TCRdb's table, derived via immunoSEQ multiplex PCR, lists solely in-frame clones and lacks some. The sample contains 150,000 to 200,000 clones, approximately 86% of which appear only once. The material sequenced was PBMCs or T cells enriched from blood (not recorded which). These receptors were taken from a middle-aged woman in a cohort exposed to, infected with or recovered from COVID-19 (not recorded which).

This clone was seen many times. The gene calls are TRBV6-1 and TRBJ2-7; TRBD1 matches 8 bases. There are 16 residues in the CDR3. In germline, CDR1 is MNHNS, CDR2 SASEGT. V lost 4 bases to trimming and J lost 3 bases; unmatched junction nucleotides: 11. CDR3 DNA sequence: TGTGCCAGCAGTGCAAGACAGGGGATATACAACTACGAGCAGTACTTC. This translates into CASSARQGIYNYEQYF.

The rearrangement links TRBV28 to TRBJ1-3; D may be TRBD1 (6 bases). Germline assignment: CDR1 MDHEN and CDR2 SYDVKM. This CDR3 spans 15 amino acids. V lost 7 bases, J lost 0 bases, and 13 bases lay in between. The CDR3 is CASTETRGSGNTIYF. DNA for the CDR3: TGTGCCAGCACCGAGACCAGGGGCTCTGGAAACACCATATATTTT.

The chain carries TRBV11-2 and TRBJ2-5; 9 bases are shared with TRBD2. This CDR3 is built from 15 residues. V lost 5 bases, J lost 5 bases, and 9 bases stayed unmatched. CDR1 and CDR2 from the germline V gene are SGHAT and FQNNGV. CDR3 loop: CASSDIAGVRETQYF. CDR3 bases: TGTGCCAGCAGCGACATAGCGGGAGTCAGGGAGACCCAGTACTTC.

The rearrangement joins TRBV5-1 to TRBJ1-2; TRBD1 is a possible D gene (5 bases). The CDR3 is made up of 14 amino acids. V was clipped by 3 bases and J by 5 bases, with 14 bases between them. Germline CDR1 SGHRS, CDR2 YFSETQ. CDR3 DNA sequence: TGCGCCAGCAGCTCGGGAGAGGGGCTGTATGGCTACACCTTC. It translates to CASSSGEGLYGYTF.

The chain is built from TRBV14 and TRBJ1-4, with D unresolved. Germline V gives CDR1 SGHDN, CDR2 FVKESK. The V gene lost 0 bases and the J gene lost 10 bases, with 9 bases spanning the gap. This CDR3 has 13 residues. The CDR3 loop is CASSQEMRVKLFF. The CDR3 coding sequence is TGTGCCAGCAGCCAAGAGATGCGAGTAAAACTGTTTTTT.

This clone came up a few times. The rearrangement links TRBV14 to TRBJ1-2; D is perhaps TRBD1 (5 bases). The CDR3 is 13 amino acids. Germline V gene sequence: CDR1 SGHDN, CDR2 FVKESK. Trimming took 0 bases from V and 7 from J, leaving 9 bases between them. CDR3 region: CASSQDLGAGYTF. The CDR3 coding sequence is TGTGCCAGCAGCCAAGATCTAGGGGCTGGCTACACCTTC.

V gene TRBV4-1 combines with J gene TRBJ1-1, with D hard to call. CDR1 MGHRA and CDR2 YSYEKL come from the germline V gene. V lost 1 base and J 3 bases, leaving 9 bases between the germline ends. The length of the CDR3 is 14 residues. DNA of the CDR3: TGCGCCAGCAGCCAAGTAGGCGGTTACACTGAAGCTTTCTTT. This translates into CASSQVGGYTEAFF.

The V and J genes are TRBV7-9 and TRBJ2-5; no firm D call. Trimming stripped 5 bases from V and 1 base from J, with 8 bases between. Germline lookup yields CDR1 SEHNR and CDR2 FQNEAQ (reference sequence). The CDR3 sequence is 13 residues long. CDR3 sequence: CASSEALQETQYF. CDR3 sequence (DNA): TGTGCCAGCAGCGAGGCCCTCCAAGAGACCCAGTACTTC.

V gene TRBV23-1 combines with J gene TRBJ1-6; no firm D call. TRBV23-1 is an ORF, with its function uncertain. V gave up 9 bases and J gave up 0 bases, with 15 bases separating them. The length of the CDR3 is 16 residues. CDR3 in amino acids: CARRERAVSYNSPLHF. CDR3 DNA: TGCGCCAGACGCGAGCGGGCCGTCTCCTATAATTCACCCCTCCACTTT.

The rearrangement uses TRBV11-3 and TRBJ1-3; D is unclear. The CDR3 has 12 amino acids. Germline V CDR1 and CDR2: SGHNT, YENEEA. V lost 5 bases and J lost 0, with 2 bases in between. CDR3 in DNA: TGTGCCAGCAGCCTCTCTGGAAACACCATATATTTT. Translation gives CASSLSGNTIYF.

The V and J genes are TRBV25-1 and TRBJ1-1; 11 bases are shared with TRBD1. CDR1 MGHDK and CDR2 SYGVNS come from the germline V gene. The CDR3 is made up of 16 amino acids. Losses at the gene ends were 8 bases for V and 5 bases for J; bases not matched to a gene: 13. The CDR3 DNA is TGTGCCAGCTCCAAGGACAGGGGGCGAGGGTGGACTGAAGCTTTCTTT. Its protein product is CASSKDRGRGWTEAFF.

The J gene is TRBJ2-5, the V gene TRBV11-2; D possibly corresponds to TRBD1 (5 bases). Germline V gives CDR1 SGHAT, CDR2 FQNNGV. V dropped 4 bases and J dropped 4 bases, with 13 bases sitting between them. The CDR3 contains 14 residues. CDR3: CASSSSPGPETQYF. The CDR3 nucleotides are TGTGCCAGCAGCTCGAGCCCAGGGCCAGAGACCCAGTACTTC.

The chain carries TRBV4-3 and TRBJ1-1; 10 bases are shared with TRBD1. The CDR3 has 17 amino acids. The V segment lost 3 bases and the J segment 0 bases; nucleotides outside the gene matches: 7. Germline assignment: CDR1 LGHNA and CDR2 YSLEER. The CDR3 sequence: CASSHRRGQGLNTEAFF. In DNA, the CDR3 is TGCGCCAGCAGCCACCGCAGGGGACAGGGGTTGAACACTGAAGCTTTCTTT.

The V gene is TRBV7-7, the J gene TRBJ2-3; 13 bases are a match to TRBD2. The CDR3 extends over 16 amino acids. V shed 5 bases, J shed 6 bases, and the junction held 8 bases outside the gene matches. Per germline, CDR1 SSHAT and CDR2 FNYEAQ (reference sequence). CDR3 sequence: CASSPRLAGGGDTQYF. Here the CDR3 DNA reads TGTGCCAGCAGCCCCCGACTAGCGGGGGGCGGGGATACGCAGTATTTT.

This chain joins TRBV24-1 and TRBJ1-2, with TRBD1 matching 9 bases. This CDR3 spans 13 amino acids. With V trimmed by 9 bases and J by 2 bases, 3 bases remained unmatched. Germline-derived CDR1 and CDR2 are KGHDR and SFDVKD. The DNA of the CDR3 is TGTGCCACCGGGACAGGGACCAACTATGGCTACACCTTC. This translates into CATGTGTNYGYTF.

The chain uses TRBV29-1 and TRBJ1-2; 9 positions agree with TRBD1. Trimming removed 6 bases from V and 7 bases from J; junction bases left unmatched: 9. Germline assignment: CDR1 SQVTM and CDR2 ANQGSEA. The CDR3 spans 13 residues. The CDR3 DNA reads TGCAGCGTAGACAGGGGGGGCACAAGTGGCTACACCTTC. Residues: CSVDRGGTSGYTF.

The chain links TRBV27 to TRBJ1-1; no definite D call. Trimming cost V 7 bases and J 3 bases, with 21 bases left between them. Germline-derived CDR1 and CDR2 are MNHEY and SMNVEV (reference sequence). CDR3 length: 16 residues. DNA for the CDR3: TGTGCCAGCAACAACATGAGGCGGGCCTTTGACACTGAAGCTTTCTTT. Amino acid sequence: CASNNMRRAFDTEAFF.

V gene TRBV5-1 combines with J gene TRBJ2-3, with D perhaps TRBD2 (6 bases). The CDR3 runs to 16 residues. The V gene lost 0 bases and the J gene lost 3 bases, with 14 bases spanning the gap. CDR1 is SGHRS and CDR2 is YFSETQ in the germline V gene. The CDR3 region is CASSLDGDSRTDTQYF. CDR3 nucleotide sequence: TGCGCCAGCAGCTTGGACGGGGACTCTAGAACAGATACGCAGTATTTT.

The chain carries TRBV9 and TRBJ2-1, with D possibly TRBD2 on 6 matching bases. V was clipped by 0 bases and J by 5 bases, with 12 bases between them. CDR3 length: 15 residues. Germline V lookup: CDR1 SGDLS, CDR2 YYNGEE. This chain's CDR3 is CASSVGLARNNEQFF. The CDR3 bases are TGTGCCAGCAGCGTAGGCCTAGCGAGAAACAATGAGCAGTTCTTC.

This clone was detected a few times. The chain employs TRBV28 and TRBJ1-6; no reliable D call. V lost 4 bases to trimming and J lost 10 bases, with 14 bases between them. CDR1 is MDHEN and CDR2 is SYDVKM in the germline V gene. This CDR3 is built from 14 residues. CDR3 region: CASSSLSGSSPLHF. In DNA, the CDR3 is TGTGCCAGCAGTTCCCTCAGCGGCTCATCACCCCTCCACTTT.